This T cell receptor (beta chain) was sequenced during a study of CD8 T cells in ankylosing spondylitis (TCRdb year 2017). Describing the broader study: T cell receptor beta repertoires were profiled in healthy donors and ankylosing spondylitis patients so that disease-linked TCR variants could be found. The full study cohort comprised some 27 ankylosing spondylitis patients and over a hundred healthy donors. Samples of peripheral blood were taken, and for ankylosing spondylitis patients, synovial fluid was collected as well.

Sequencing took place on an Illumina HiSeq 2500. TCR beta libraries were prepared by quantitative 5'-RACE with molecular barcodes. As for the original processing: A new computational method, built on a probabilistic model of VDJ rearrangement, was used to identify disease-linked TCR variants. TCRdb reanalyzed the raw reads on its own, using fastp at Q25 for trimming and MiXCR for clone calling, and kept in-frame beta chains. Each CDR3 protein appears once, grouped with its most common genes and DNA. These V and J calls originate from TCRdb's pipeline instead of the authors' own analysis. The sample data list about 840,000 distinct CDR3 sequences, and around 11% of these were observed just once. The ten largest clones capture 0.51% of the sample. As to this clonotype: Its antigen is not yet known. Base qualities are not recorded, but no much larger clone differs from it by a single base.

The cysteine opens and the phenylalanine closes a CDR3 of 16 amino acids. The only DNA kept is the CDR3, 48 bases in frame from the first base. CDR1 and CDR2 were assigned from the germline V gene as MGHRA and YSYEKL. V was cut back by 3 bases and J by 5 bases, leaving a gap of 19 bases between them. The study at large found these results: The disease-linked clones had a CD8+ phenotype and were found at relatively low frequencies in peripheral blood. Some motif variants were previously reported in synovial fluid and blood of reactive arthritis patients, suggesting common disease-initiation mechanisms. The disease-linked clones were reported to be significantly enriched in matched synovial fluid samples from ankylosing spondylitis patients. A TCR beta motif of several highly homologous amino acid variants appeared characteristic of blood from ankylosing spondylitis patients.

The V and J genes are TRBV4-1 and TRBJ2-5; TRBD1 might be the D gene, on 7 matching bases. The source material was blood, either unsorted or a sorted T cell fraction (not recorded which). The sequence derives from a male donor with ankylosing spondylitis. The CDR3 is CASSQGGQGGAETQYF. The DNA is TGCGCCAGCAGCCAGGGGGGCCAGGGGGGTGCGGAGACCCAGTACTTC.